The clone carrying this T cell receptor (beta chain) showed up many times. Antigen: not known. Conversion of TCR transcripts into cDNA relied on 5'RACE template switching, which added a universal primer site and UMIs. From the 5' RACE reads, TCRdb called clonotypes with MiXCR, one entry per CDR3 protein. The data contain about 630,000 distinct CDR3 sequences, more than 9% of them seen just once; the ten biggest clones take up more than 12%. The CDR3 has 13 amino acids. Germline V gives CDR1 MNHEY, CDR2 SVGEGT. Trimming shortened V by 7 bases and J by 6 bases, and 13 bases separated the two germline ends. These data originate in a study of T cells after yellow fever vaccination. Study in general: SMART-Seq v4 Ultra Low Input prepared the low-cell-number fractions. Study results and caveats: Post-booster repertoires again held most primary-vaccination clones (roughly 95% CD4, roughly 88% CD8). Abundant clonotypes from the bulk population could contaminate FACS-sorted repertoires.

The receptor was isolated from a young man who received the YFV17D yellow fever vaccine. The sample in question was PBMCs, obtained on the day of the yellow fever booster vaccination. The chain couples TRBV6-2 or TRBV6-3 to TRBJ2-1; no definite D call. DNA of the CDR3: TGTGCCAGCAAACCTAACTCAATCAATGAGCAGTTCTTC. As protein: CASKPNSINEQFF.